This T cell receptor beta chain was identified during a study of cytomegalovirus exposure and HLA in healthy donors. Overall study context: Across roughly 400 genotyped donors, around 80% landed in the Caucasian-associated ancestry cluster.

Study-level findings and limits: Some segments of the V type, notably TRBV6-2 and TRBV6-3, were excluded as indistinguishable. In a later analysis, specific HLA alleles were associated with around 17,000 TCR beta sequences at a 0.05 false discovery rate.

The CDR3 length is 13 residues. The V end lost 2 bases, the J end lost 5 bases, and 11 bases lay between the germline ends. Per germline, CDR1 SQVTM and CDR2 ANQGSEA. 60 Vbeta and 13 Jbeta primers were used in PCR. TCRdb keeps only in-frame clones here, not all; method: immunoSEQ multiplex PCR. The sample holds some 98,000 clones, about 80% seen once. On this clone: The antigen is unknown.

The specimen was PBMCs. The chain recombines TRBV29-1 with TRBJ2-3, with D unresolved. The TCR comes from a man between 18 and 29 years old in good health and CMV-seropositive. CDR3 amino acids: CSVERNRKDTQYF. The CDR3 DNA is TGCAGCGTTGAAAGAAACAGAAAAGATACGCAGTATTTT.